Sequencing of this TCR beta chain was carried out in a study of T cell repertoires in cytomegalovirus infection. Background on the study: CMV infection together with matching HLA type was indicated by public TCR beta signatures. Findings and limits, study-wide: Frequencies of public TCR beta families were cumulated, and this identified carriers of CMV plus the relevant HLA. HLA-C-restricted CMV-specific TCR beta clonotypes prevailed in the ex vivo response.

TCRdb re-called the reads with MiXCR, one entry per CDR3 protein. The sample includes around 800,000 distinct CDR3 sequences, around a third of them seen just once. The CDR3 runs 12 residues. The germline CDR1 and CDR2 sequences are SGHVS and FQNEAQ. V lost 6 bases, J lost 4 bases, and 9 bases lay in between. In regard to this clonotype: Its specificity is not known. This may arise from a read error, as a much more abundant clone is one base away.

Sample: cultured CD8+ T cells from PBMCs, taken from culture after CMV antigen stimulation. The receptor's source is a human donor in good health (CMV status not recorded). Some clones in this sample may be carry-over from other donors' samples. The chain couples TRBV7-8 to TRBJ2-5, with unresolved D. In DNA, the CDR3 is TGTGCCAGCAGGTTTCCCCGAGAGACCCAGTACTTC. Its translation is CASRFPRETQYF.